The rows below give T cell receptor beta chains drawn from one sample of a study of shared clonotypes between healthy human individuals. Generated by immunoSEQ multiplex PCR, the TCRdb table keeps only in-frame clones and is missing some. The sample shows roughly 2,000,000 clones, just over 90% of them seen only once. The sequenced sample was naive CD8+ T cells from PBMCs. These receptors all come from a man between 18 and 29 years old in good health. Some clones in this sample may be carry-over from other donors' samples. Both conserved end residues are part of each CDR3. D genes are given only for firm matches. The size of a clone is reported for some rows only, either as once, few or many, or as a class for expanded clones.

clone_size: -
v_call: TRBV28
j_call: TRBJ2-7
d_call: TRBD1
cdr3_aa: CASSSKQGGPYEQYF
cdr3_nt: TGTGCCAGCAGTTCAAAACAGGGGGGCCCCTACGAGCAGTACTTC

clone_size: -
v_call: TRBV7-9
j_call: TRBJ2-3
d_call: TRBD2
cdr3_aa: CASSLGAGGTTDTQYF
cdr3_nt: TGTGCCAGCAGCTTAGGAGCGGGAGGTACCACAGATACGCAGTATTTT

clone_size: -
v_call: TRBV29-1
j_call: TRBJ2-7
d_call: -
cdr3_aa: CSALGHRGDEQYF
cdr3_nt: TGCAGCGCCCTGGGACACCGCGGGGACGAGCAGTACTTC

clone_size: -
v_call: TRBV29-1
j_call: TRBJ1-1
d_call: -
cdr3_aa: CSVHDSIEAFF
cdr3_nt: TGCAGCGTGCACGACAGCATTGAAGCTTTCTTT

clone_size: -
v_call: TRBV15
j_call: TRBJ1-1
d_call: -
cdr3_aa: CATSSGGISEAFF
cdr3_nt: TGTGCCACCAGTTCTGGTGGTATAAGTGAAGCTTTCTTT

clone_size: -
v_call: TRBV19
j_call: TRBJ2-7
d_call: TRBD2
cdr3_aa: CASQPGLASTLAYF
cdr3_nt: TGTGCCAGTCAGCCGGGACTAGCGTCTACCTTGGCGTACTTC

clone_size: once
v_call: TRBV27
j_call: TRBJ2-3
d_call: -
cdr3_aa: CASSKLQDTQYF
cdr3_nt: TGTGCCAGCAGCAAACTCCAAGATACGCAGTATTTT

clone_size: -
v_call: TRBV5-5
j_call: TRBJ1-2
d_call: -
cdr3_aa: CASSSVGTTTNYGYTF
cdr3_nt: TGTGCCAGCAGTTCTGTCGGGACCACTACTAACTATGGCTACACCTTC

clone_size: -
v_call: TRBV15
j_call: TRBJ2-2
d_call: -
cdr3_aa: CATRETGELFF
cdr3_nt: TGTGCCACCAGGGAGACCGGGGAGCTGTTTTTT

clone_size: -
v_call: TRBV7-9
j_call: TRBJ2-1
d_call: -
cdr3_aa: CASSYPPNEQFF
cdr3_nt: TGTGCCAGCAGCTACCCTCCCAATGAGCAGTTCTTC

clone_size: -
v_call: TRBV5-6
j_call: TRBJ2-3
d_call: -
cdr3_aa: CASSTGQPDTQYF
cdr3_nt: TGTGCCAGCAGCACCGGACAGCCGGATACGCAGTATTTT

clone_size: -
v_call: TRBV9
j_call: TRBJ2-6
d_call: -
cdr3_aa: CASSGGGANVLTF
cdr3_nt: TGTGCCAGCAGCGGGGGTGGGGCCAACGTCCTGACTTTC

clone_size: -
v_call: TRBV9
j_call: TRBJ2-1
d_call: -
cdr3_aa: CASSVGNTIAHEQFF
cdr3_nt: TGTGCCAGCAGCGTAGGGAATACAATCGCTCATGAGCAGTTCTTC

clone_size: -
v_call: TRBV10-1
j_call: TRBJ2-7
d_call: -
cdr3_aa: CASSDERRTYEQYF
cdr3_nt: TGCGCCAGCAGTGATGAGCGACGAACCTACGAGCAGTACTTC

clone_size: -
v_call: TRBV27
j_call: TRBJ2-7
d_call: -
cdr3_aa: CASRRRTPDYEQYF
cdr3_nt: TGTGCCAGCAGAAGGCGGACACCCGACTACGAGCAGTACTTC

clone_size: -
v_call: TRBV7-2
j_call: TRBJ1-3
d_call: -
cdr3_aa: CASSLAAGPGNTIYF
cdr3_nt: TGTGCCAGCAGCTTAGCCGCGGGGCCAGGAAACACCATATATTTT

clone_size: -
v_call: TRBV7-9
j_call: TRBJ1-1
d_call: -
cdr3_aa: CASSLGFELAYTEAFF
cdr3_nt: TGTGCCAGCAGCTTAGGGTTTGAGTTAGCCTACACTGAAGCTTTCTTT

clone_size: -
v_call: TRBV29-1
j_call: TRBJ2-1
d_call: TRBD2
cdr3_aa: CSVDLAGGYNEQFF
cdr3_nt: TGCAGCGTAGACCTAGCGGGAGGCTACAATGAGCAGTTCTTC

clone_size: -
v_call: TRBV19
j_call: TRBJ1-5
d_call: -
cdr3_aa: CASSIVSGQYSNQPQHF
cdr3_nt: TGTGCCAGTAGTATAGTCTCGGGACAATATAGCAATCAGCCCCAGCATTTT

clone_size: -
v_call: TRBV5-4
j_call: TRBJ1-1
d_call: -
cdr3_aa: CASSLTGWTTEAFF
cdr3_nt: TGTGCCAGCAGCTTAACAGGGTGGACCACTGAAGCTTTCTTT

clone_size: -
v_call: TRBV19
j_call: TRBJ1-1
d_call: -
cdr3_aa: CASSMRTSEAFF
cdr3_nt: TGTGCCAGTAGTATGCGGACGTCGGAAGCTTTCTTT

clone_size: -
v_call: TRBV19
j_call: TRBJ2-3
d_call: -
cdr3_aa: CASSLPGATDTQYF
cdr3_nt: TGTGCCAGTAGTCTACCAGGGGCCACAGATACGCAGTATTTT

clone_size: -
v_call: TRBV9
j_call: TRBJ1-2
d_call: TRBD1
cdr3_aa: CASSVSRDRGRDSYGYTF
cdr3_nt: TGTGCCAGCAGCGTATCCCGGGACAGGGGGCGCGATAGCTATGGCTACACCTTC

clone_size: -
v_call: TRBV19
j_call: TRBJ1-2
d_call: -
cdr3_aa: CASSTALGTPYGYTF
cdr3_nt: TGTGCCAGTAGTACGGCCCTTGGGACACCCTATGGCTACACCTTC

clone_size: -
v_call: TRBV11-2
j_call: TRBJ2-7
d_call: -
cdr3_aa: CASSSSQGTSYEQYF
cdr3_nt: TGTGCCAGCAGCAGTAGCCAAGGAACCTCCTACGAGCAGTACTTC

clone_size: -
v_call: TRBV5-6
j_call: TRBJ2-1
d_call: -
cdr3_aa: CASSPSLSSTANEQFF
cdr3_nt: TGTGCCAGCAGCCCCAGTCTTAGTTCCACCGCAAATGAGCAGTTCTTC

clone_size: -
v_call: TRBV13
j_call: TRBJ2-7
d_call: -
cdr3_aa: CASSFSLEQYF
cdr3_nt: TGTGCCAGCAGCTTTTCCCTCGAGCAGTACTTC

clone_size: -
v_call: TRBV7-3
j_call: TRBJ2-5
d_call: -
cdr3_aa: CASSLWPEETQYF
cdr3_nt: TGTGCCAGCAGCTTATGGCCCGAAGAGACCCAGTACTTC

clone_size: -
v_call: TRBV7-9
j_call: TRBJ2-1
d_call: -
cdr3_aa: CASSFGGTPYNEQFF
cdr3_nt: TGTGCCAGCAGCTTTGGCGGGACACCCTACAATGAGCAGTTCTTC

clone_size: -
v_call: TRBV7-9
j_call: TRBJ2-1
d_call: -
cdr3_aa: CASSLAFGISYNEQFF
cdr3_nt: TGTGCCAGCAGCTTAGCTTTCGGTATATCCTACAATGAGCAGTTCTTC

clone_size: few
v_call: TRBV19
j_call: TRBJ2-2
d_call: -
cdr3_aa: CASSRLVDWTGELFF
cdr3_nt: TGTGCCAGTAGTCGCCTTGTTGACTGGACCGGGGAGCTGTTTTTT

clone_size: -
v_call: TRBV5-4
j_call: TRBJ2-7
d_call: TRBD1
cdr3_aa: CASSLGDSRSYEQYF
cdr3_nt: TGTGCCAGCAGCTTGGGGGACAGCCGCTCCTACGAGCAGTACTTC

clone_size: -
v_call: TRBV27
j_call: TRBJ2-7
d_call: TRBD1
cdr3_aa: CASSPLRDRVPYEQYF
cdr3_nt: TGTGCCAGCAGTCCCCTCCGGGACAGGGTCCCCTACGAGCAGTACTTC